Described below is a single T cell receptor beta chain sequence and its context. Its antigen remains unidentified. The CDR3 has 15 amino acids. The germline V gene has CDR1 SGHTA and CDR2 FQGNSA. The V gene end was trimmed by 5 bases and the J gene end by 6 bases; junction bases not matched to a gene: 9. CD45RO/CCR7/CD25/CD127/CD95/CD27 sorting isolated CD4+ naive, central memory, regulatory and stem cell-like memory cells. This record comes from a study of beta chain features in type 1 diabetes. Study-wide results and caveats: Type 1 diabetes patients had TCRB CDR3s that were shorter (moderately but significantly so) in all four CD4+ subsets.

Expressed TCRB transcripts were sequenced because the entire RNA isolate underwent reverse transcription. The protocol was immunoSEQ multiplex PCR, while the TCRdb copy is restricted to in-frame clones and leaves out a portion. The repertoire holds around 56,000 clones, with roughly half as singletons. This chain joins TRBV7-2 and TRBJ1-2; 10 nucleotides agree with TRBD1. Sequences were obtained from Tregs from blood. The TCR comes from a middle-aged woman with type 1 diabetes. CDR3 loop: CASSRRLGTGDGYTF. In DNA form, the CDR3 reads TGTGCCAGCAGCCGACGCCTTGGGACAGGGGATGGCTACACCTTC. Variable domain in full (rest from reference TRBV7-2 and TRBJ1-2): GAGVSQSPSNKVTEKGKDVELRCDPISGHTALYWYRQSLGQGLEFLIYFQGNSAPDKSGLPSDRFSAERTGGSVSTLTIQRTQQEDSAVYLCASSRRLGTGDGYTFGSGTRLTVV.